A selection of T cell receptor beta chains follows, all from one sample in a study of T cells in Graves' hyperthyroidism and ophthalmopathy. Using its own MiXCR run on the multiplex PCR reads, TCRdb lists one record per CDR3 protein. The table shows about half a million distinct CDR3 sequences, with about 16% occurring only once. Sequences were obtained from blood. The receptors originated from a woman younger than 45 with Graves' ophthalmopathy. The CDR3 runs from the conserved cysteine through the conserved F or W. The order of the fields is J gene, clone size, V gene, D gene, CDR3 protein, CDR3 DNA. A D gene is named only where the DNA matches it firmly. Not every row has a clone size; where given, it reads once, few, many or a size class.

>TRBJ1-5|few|TRBV18|.
CASSPQGGYNQPQHF
TGTGCCAGCTCACCCCAGGGCGGTTACAATCAGCCCCAGCATTTT
>TRBJ2-7|many|TRBV20-1|.
CSARVGPYEQYF
TGCAGTGCTAGAGTTGGCCCTTACGAGCAGTACTTC
>TRBJ2-5|.|TRBV5-1|TRBD1
CASSETGALQETQYF
TGCGCCAGCAGCGAAACAGGGGCCCTGCAAGAGACCCAGTACTTC
>TRBJ2-5|.|TRBV7-2|.
CASSLVSGGVQETQYF
TGTGCCAGCAGCTTAGTGTCCGGCGGGGTTCAAGAGACCCAGTACTTC
>TRBJ2-2|many|TRBV7-6|TRBD1
CASSLGSGTGSGGELFF
TGTGCCAGCAGTCTAGGGAGTGGGACAGGCTCTGGCGGGGAGCTGTTTTTT
>TRBJ2-5|many|TRBV7-2|.
CASSLVSSRVLGTQYF
TGTGCCAGCAGCTTAGTGTCATCGCGGGTTCTCGGGACCCAGTACTTC
>TRBJ2-7|.|TRBV6-1|.
CASSLNPGAGSSYEQYF
TGTGCCAGCAGCCTAAACCCAGGGGCGGGAAGCTCCTACGAGCAGTACTTC
>TRBJ2-7|.|TRBV27|.
CASRTEYSYEQYF
TGTGCCAGCAGAACAGAATACTCCTACGAGCAGTACTTC
>TRBJ2-1|few|TRBV20-1|.
CSARIQGNEQFF
TGCAGTGCTAGAATCCAGGGGAATGAGCAGTTCTTC
>TRBJ2-3|many|TRBV29-1|.
CSVEKSGTPTDTQYF
TGCAGCGTTGAGAAGTCCGGGACACCCACAGATACGCAGTATTTT
>TRBJ2-1|few|TRBV20-1|.
CSASDLTEWTYNEQFF
TGCAGTGCTAGCGACCTGACAGAGTGGACCTACAATGAGCAGTTCTTC
>TRBJ2-7|.|TRBV20-1|TRBD2
CSASNRGLAGPEQYF
TGCAGTGCTAGTAACAGGGGACTAGCGGGACCTGAGCAGTACTTC
>TRBJ2-1|many|TRBV11-2|TRBD2
CASTFWTSGSNEQFF
TGTGCCAGCACCTTTTGGACTAGCGGGAGTAATGAGCAGTTCTTC
>TRBJ2-7|many|TRBV11-2|TRBD2
CASSLGVGTSGTYEQYF
TGTGCCAGCAGCTTAGGGGTTGGGACTAGCGGAACCTACGAGCAGTACTTC
>TRBJ1-5|many|TRBV6-1|.
CASSPDKRDQPQHF
TGTGCCAGCAGTCCTGATAAGAGGGATCAGCCCCAGCATTTT
>TRBJ2-3|many|TRBV24-1|TRBD2
CATGRDRTDTQYF
TGTGCCACGGGGAGGGACCGCACAGATACGCAGTATTTT
>TRBJ2-5|many|TRBV28|.
CASSKQETQYF
TGTGCCAGCAGTAAACAAGAGACCCAGTACTTC
>TRBJ1-1|many|TRBV30|.
CAWSVGGRGYQNTEAFF
TGTGCCTGGAGTGTCGGGGGGCGAGGATACCAAAACACTGAAGCTTTCTTT
>TRBJ2-1|many|TRBV11-2|.
CASMGDSPYNEQFF
TGTGCCAGCATGGGAGATAGTCCCTACAATGAGCAGTTCTTC
>TRBJ2-7|many|TRBV7-8|.
CASSLARGTAYEQYF
TGTGCCAGCAGCTTAGCGCGAGGCACCGCCTACGAGCAGTACTTC
>TRBJ1-1|.|TRBV7-2|.
CASSPPGLEGTEAFF
TGTGCCAGCAGCCCCCCGGGACTCGAGGGTACTGAAGCTTTCTTT
>TRBJ2-2|.|TRBV11-2|TRBD2
CASSSGLGGSGELFF
TGTGCCAGCAGCTCAGGACTAGGCGGTAGCGGGGAGCTGTTTTTT
>TRBJ1-5|many|TRBV28|TRBD1
CASSLYGDRVNQPQHF
TGTGCCAGCAGTTTATACGGAGACAGGGTAAATCAGCCCCAGCATTTT
>TRBJ2-7|few|TRBV20-1|.
CSARDSSIYEQYF
TGCAGTGCTAGGGACAGCTCAATATACGAGCAGTACTTC
>TRBJ2-7|many|TRBV7-2|TRBD2
CASSLVRASGGRWPYEQYF
TGTGCCAGCAGCTTAGTAAGGGCTAGCGGCGGGAGGTGGCCCTACGAGCAGTACTTC
>TRBJ2-1|many|TRBV12-3/TRBV12-4|TRBD2
CASSASGGLAGVKNEQFF
TGTGCCAGCAGTGCCTCAGGGGGACTAGCGGGAGTGAAGAATGAGCAGTTCTTC
>TRBJ2-1|.|TRBV6-2/TRBV6-3|TRBD2
CASSFQASGNEQFF
TGTGCCAGCAGTTTTCAAGCTAGCGGCAATGAGCAGTTCTTC
>TRBJ2-7|.|TRBV12-3/TRBV12-4|.
CASSLSGTYSYEQYF
TGTGCCAGCAGTTTAAGTGGCACCTACTCCTACGAGCAGTACTTC
>TRBJ2-7|many|TRBV28|.
CASSPTPGPDFSEQYF
TGTGCCAGCAGCCCGACCCCAGGTCCGGATTTCTCCGAGCAGTACTTC
>TRBJ1-5|many|TRBV27|TRBD1
CASSRTGESVQPQHF
TGTGCCAGCAGTAGGACAGGGGAGTCTGTTCAGCCCCAGCATTTT
>TRBJ2-3|few|TRBV4-1|.
CASSHRSQPRQYF
TGCGCCAGCAGCCACCGTTCGCAGCCCAGGCAGTATTTT
>TRBJ1-6|few|TRBV5-6|TRBD1
CASSLVTGFNSPLHF
TGTGCCAGCAGCCTTGTGACAGGGTTTAATTCACCCCTCCACTTT
>TRBJ2-3|.|TRBV28|TRBD1
CASSSQTGRIGDTQYF
TGTGCCAGCAGTTCACAGACAGGGCGAATTGGAGATACGCAGTATTTT
>TRBJ2-3|few|TRBV2|.
CASSEAVIHQTDTQYF
TGTGCCAGCAGTGAAGCGGTAATACACCAGACAGATACGCAGTATTTT
>TRBJ1-1|many|TRBV6-1|.
CASSKATGNTEAFF
TGTGCCAGCAGTAAAGCGACGGGGAACACTGAAGCTTTCTTT